The clone carrying this T cell receptor beta chain was observed at least ten times. The antigen remains undetermined. UMIs and a universal primer site were added when TCR cDNA was made by 5'RACE template switching. TCRdb analysed the 5' RACE reads with MiXCR anew, one entry per CDR3 protein. This table holds a few hundred thousand distinct CDR3 sequences, around 4% found once. The data were obtained in a study of T cells after yellow fever vaccination. Background on the study: SMART-Seq v4 Ultra Low Input prepared the low-cell-number fractions. Study conclusions and caveats: Abundant bulk-population clonotypes could contaminate the FACS-sorted repertoires. Reappearing after the booster were most of the clones from primary vaccination (approximately 96% CD4, around 90% CD8).

With 0 bases clipped from V and 4 bases from J, the junction kept 10 bases outside the gene matches. The germline CDR1 and CDR2 sequences are SGHRS and YFSETQ. This CDR3 has 16 residues. The TCR was taken from a man younger than 35 who received the YFV17D yellow fever vaccine. This sample comprised PBMCs, obtained on the day of the yellow fever booster vaccination. The genes are TRBV5-1 and TRBJ2-7, with 7 bases lining up with TRBD2. The CDR3 sequence is CASSLGPGAGSYEQYV. CDR3 bases: TGCGCCAGCAGCTTGGGGCCGGGAGCGGGGTCTTACGAGCAGTACGTC.